The 9 T cell receptor beta chains listed next were all sequenced from one sample in a study of CD8+CD57+ T cells in acquired aplastic anemia. Profiling that covered TCR beta VDJ and CDR3 relied on genomic DNA as its template. Using its own MiXCR run on the reads, TCRdb lists one record per CDR3 protein. The table includes fewer than 250,000 distinct CDR3 sequences, around 59% detected once. The sample comprised sorted CD4+, CD8+, or CD8+CD57+ T cells (not recorded which) from PBMCs. Every receptor here comes from a human donor in good health, serving as a control.

About this clonotype: The conserved closing phenylalanine or tryptophan is absent in this CDR3, likely reflecting a read error. V usage is TRBV7-9 and J usage is TRBJ2-3; 7 bases are a match to TRBD1. The length of the CDR3 is 17 residues. Germline values: CDR1 SEHNR, CDR2 FQNEAQ (reference sequence). J was trimmed by 2 bases and V by 1 base; bases with no gene match: 9. CDR3 sequence reads: CASSLGGQATNTDTQYP. For the CDR3, the DNA is TGTGCCAGCAGCTTAGGTGGACAGGCTACTAACACAGATACGCAGTATCCT.

As to this clonotype: A single base separates this from a much larger clone, so it may be a read error. The genes are TRBV5-1 and TRBJ2-1; tentative D call: TRBD1 (6 bases). The CDR3 totals 14 residues. Per the germline V gene, CDR1 is SGHRS and CDR2 is YFSETQ. As DNA, the CDR3 is TGCGCCAGCAGCTTGGGACAGGAGTACAATGAGCGGTTCTTC. As protein: CASSLGQEYNERFF. The entire variable domain, with the rest obtained from reference TRBV5-1 and TRBJ2-1, is as follows: KAGVTQTPRYLIKTRGQQVTLSCSPISGHRSVSWYQQTPGQGLQFLFEYFSETQRNKGNFPGRFSGRQFSNSRSEMNVSTLELGDSALYLCASSLGQEYNERFFGPGTRLTVL.

This clonotype was seen repeatedly, ten times or more. A much larger clonotype is one base distant, so this may be a read error. The rearrangement joins TRBV2 to TRBJ2-5, with a tentative D call TRBD1 (6 bases). CDR1 and CDR2 (germline): SNHLY, FYNNEI. The CDR3 is 13 residues long. The chain's CDR3 is CASSEDRAETQCF. DNA of the CDR3: TGTGCCAGCAGTGAAGACAGGGCAGAGACCCAGTGCTTC. Full variable domain (missing parts from reference TRBV2 and TRBJ2-5): EPEVTQTPSHQVTQMGQEVILRCVPISNHLYFYWYRQILGQKVEFLVSFYNNEISEKSEIFDDQFSVERPDGSNFTLKIRSTKLEDSAMYFCASSEDRAETQCFGPGTRLLVL.

The chain employs TRBV29-1 and TRBJ2-7, with D perhaps being TRBD1 or TRBD2 (6 bases each). V was clipped by 5 bases and J by 2 bases, with 13 bases between them. Germline values: CDR1 SQVTM, CDR2 ANQGSEA. This CDR3 is 13 amino acids long. CDR3 region: CSVLTGRTYEQYF. Here the CDR3 DNA reads TGCAGCGTTCTCACAGGGAGGACCTACGAGCAGTACTTC.

This clonotype has only a few counts. The chain has TRBV7-2 and TRBJ2-7; possibly TRBD1 or TRBD2 for D (5 bases each). Looked up from germline, CDR1 is SGHTA and CDR2 is FQGNSA. The CDR3 totals 13 residues. V lost 9 bases and J lost 2, with 14 bases in between. The CDR3 sequence is CARGWDVAYEQYF. CDR3 bases: TGTGCCAGGGGCTGGGACGTAGCCTACGAGCAGTACTTC.

This clonotype was observed a handful of times. This rearrangement joins TRBV7-9 to TRBJ2-7, with D possibly being TRBD1 or TRBD2 (6 bases each). CDR1 SEHNR and CDR2 FQNEAQ come from the germline V gene (reference sequence). The V and J ends lost 5 bases and 7 bases respectively, with 21 bases between them. The CDR3 loop spans 15 amino acids. CDR3 in amino acids: CASSGDTGGHREQYF. The CDR3 nucleotides are TGTGCCAGCAGCGGAGATACCGGGGGACATAGAGAGCAGTACTTC. Full variable domain (remainder filled in from reference TRBV7-9 and TRBJ2-7): DTGVSQNPRHKITKRGQNVTFRCDPISEHNRLYWYRQTLGQGPEFLTYFQNEAQLEKSRLLSDRFSAERPKGSFSTLEIQRTEQGDSAMYLCASSGDTGGHREQYFGPGTRLTVT.

The chain joins TRBV19 to TRBJ2-7; possible D gene TRBD1, 6 bases. V was pared by 6 bases and J by 2 bases, with 14 bases between. Germline CDR1 is LNHDA and CDR2 is SQIVND (reference sequence). There are 14 residues in the CDR3. The CDR3 loop is CASRNTGTTYEQYF. CDR3 sequence (DNA): TGTGCCAGTAGGAACACCGGGACAACCTACGAGCAGTACTTC.

The rearrangement joins TRBV6-5 to TRBJ1-5; maybe TRBD1 (5 bases). The germline V and J ends were trimmed by 2 bases and 3 bases, with 11 bases remaining between them. Germline V gives CDR1 MNHEY, CDR2 SVGAGI. The CDR3 consists of 15 residues. This CDR3 is CASSYRDGHNQPQHF. In DNA form, the CDR3 reads TGTGCCAGCAGTTACCGGGACGGCCACAATCAGCCCCAGCATTTT.

This clonotype was seen repeatedly, ten times or more. The chain links TRBV9 to TRBJ2-7, with D possibly being TRBD1 or TRBD2 (5 bases each). Germline lookup yields CDR1 SGDLS and CDR2 YYNGEE. Trimming left V 6 bases short and J 3 bases short, with 19 bases between. The length of the CDR3 is 15 residues. DNA for the CDR3: TGTGCCAGCACCCCCGGCGAGGGGCTTTTCTACGAGCAGTACTTC. Translated, it gives CASTPGEGLFYEQYF.